This paragraph reports one T cell receptor beta chain. Its specificity is unknown. This CDR3 has 12 residues. Germline CDR1 reads MNHEY; CDR2 reads SMNVEV (reference sequence). Trimming left V 8 bases short and J 9 bases short, with 11 bases between. This sample is part of a study of post-analysis software for immune sequencing data. Unique-molecular-identifier-tagged TCR beta cDNA libraries were used. TCRdb ran MiXCR on the PCR reads and lists one entry per CDR3 protein. There are 740,000 or so distinct CDR3 sequences in the sample; roughly 58% occur only once, and about 4.5% lies in the top ten. Regarding the study as a whole: The five TRBV segments detected at higher frequency in patients than in controls included TRBV5-6, TRBV5-1 and TRBV20-1.

This clonotype was sampled from a girl under 18 with multiple sclerosis. The gene calls are TRBV27 and TRBJ1-6; tentative D call: TRBD1 (5 bases). The sequenced sample consisted of blood. CDR3 sequence reads: CASSYGGSPLHF. In nucleotides, the CDR3 is TGTGCCAGCTCCTACGGGGGTTCACCCCTCCACTTT.